Presented here are 25 T cell receptor beta chains from one specimen sequenced in a study of metastatic and nonmetastatic thyroid tumors. The entire patient cohort was treatment-naive prior to thyroid surgery. TCRdb redid the clone calls on the PCR reads using MiXCR. This table has roughly 59,000 clones, under 20% appearing once. The specimen sequenced was blood. These receptors came from a male donor with papillary thyroid cancer or a benign thyroid nodule (not recorded which). Some clones in this sample may be carry-over from other donors' samples.

This clone was found a few times. This sample includes further DNA sequences coding for the same CDR3. This chain uses TRBV12-3 or TRBV12-4 with TRBJ2-1; TRBD2 aligns across 8 bases. The CDR3 contains 16 residues. V dropped 3 bases and J dropped 7; count of bases not matched to a gene: 11. This CDR3 reads CASSLTLAGTDNEQFF. In DNA, the CDR3 is TGTGCCAGCAGTTTGACATTAGCGGGGACTGATAATGAGCAGTTCTTC.

There are many counts of this clone. The V gene is TRBV6-1, the J gene TRBJ1-1; D is perhaps TRBD1 (5 bases). Per germline, CDR1 MNHNS and CDR2 SASEGT. There are 15 residues in the CDR3. V shed 6 bases and J shed 1 base, with 15 bases lying between them. CDR3 loop: CASSQVGVANTEAFF. The CDR3 bases are TGTGCCAGCAGCCAGGTGGGGGTTGCGAACACTGAAGCTTTCTTT.

This clone was counted ten times or more. CDR3 sequence: CASRSPPPGFNSPLHF. The CDR3 DNA follows: TGTGCCAGCAGATCTCCCCCCCCCGGGTTTAATTCACCCCTCCACTTT. The chain is built from TRBV28 and TRBJ1-6; D remains unclear. The CDR3 is 16 amino acids. Germline assignment: CDR1 MDHEN and CDR2 SYDVKM. V lost 6 bases and J lost 6, with 18 bases in between.

A remark on this clone: A much larger clone lies a single base off, so this may be a read error. V is TRBV19 and J is TRBJ2-3; no reliable D call. V dropped 5 bases and J dropped 5 bases, with 14 bases sitting between them. The length of the CDR3 is 14 residues. The V gene's germline CDR1 is LNHDA and CDR2 SQIVND (reference sequence). The CDR3 bases are TGTGCCAGTAGTGATGGGTCTCCCCGAGATACGCAGTATTTT. It encodes CASSDGSPRDTQYF.

Worth noting for this clone: It may be a read error: a sequence one base away is much more abundant. The same CDR3 arises from other DNA sequences in this sample as well. The chain joins TRBV4-2 to TRBJ2-3, with 10 bases fitting TRBD2. The germline gives CDR1 LGHNA, CDR2 YNFKEQ. CDR3 length equals 18 residues. CDR3 sequence reads: CASSQEGSLAGVTDTQYF. The CDR3 nucleotides read TGTGCCAGCAGTCAAGAAGGAAGCCTAGCGGGAGTGACAGATACGCAGTATTTT.

This clone was counted between two and nine times. The gene calls are TRBV2 and TRBJ2-7; TRBD2 aligns across 12 bases. The V gene's germline CDR1 is SNHLY and CDR2 FYNNEI. After removal of 7 bases from V and 4 bases from J, the junction contained 5 bases not matched to a gene. The CDR3 has 14 amino acids. The DNA for the CDR3 is TGTGCCAGCATCTGGACTAGCGGGGAGTACGAGCAGTACTTC. This sequence encodes CASIWTSGEYEQYF.

The J gene is TRBJ2-7, the V gene TRBV6-5; D remains ambiguous. This CDR3 region has 13 residues. Germline CDR1 is MNHEY and CDR2 is SVGAGI. V gave up 2 bases and J gave up 1 base, with 6 bases separating them. The CDR3, as DNA: TGTGCCAGCAGTTACGGCGGTTCCTACGAGCAGTACTTC. Its translation: CASSYGGSYEQYF.

In its sample, this clone was seen many times. The chain has TRBV5-1 and TRBJ2-2; 10 nucleotides agree with TRBD2. Germline CDR1 and CDR2: SGHRS and YFSETQ. The V and J ends lost 2 bases and 0 bases, in that order; junction bases with no gene match: 4. This CDR3 comprises 17 residues. The CDR3 nucleotides are TGCGCCAGCAGCTTTGGCGGGACTAGCGCGAACACCGGGGAGCTGTTTTTT. Its protein product is CASSFGGTSANTGELFF.

Only a few counts were recorded for this clone. A read error may be the cause here, since a much bigger clone is one base away. The gene calls are TRBV20-1 and TRBJ1-2; 8 bases map to TRBD1. Looked up from germline, CDR1 is DFQATT and CDR2 is SNEGSKA (reference sequence). The CDR3 has 15 amino acids. The V segment lost 5 bases and the J segment 9 bases; nucleotides outside the gene matches: 17. In nucleotides, the CDR3 is TGCAGTGCTGAGAAGGACAGGGCCCCTTTGGGGTGCTACACCTTC. Its translation is CSAEKDRAPLGCYTF.

This clone came up many times. V usage is TRBV5-8 and J usage is TRBJ2-2; D is unresolved. Trimming removed 4 bases at V and 6 bases at J, with 13 bases between. This CDR3 comprises 14 residues. The germline V gene encodes CDR1 SGHTS and CDR2 YDEGEE. Here the CDR3 reads CASSRGWVPGELFF. The CDR3 bases are TGTGCCAGCAGCAGAGGATGGGTGCCCGGGGAGCTGTTTTTT.

Remarks on this clone: One base away lies a much larger clone, so this may be a sequencing read error. The V and J genes are TRBV5-1 and TRBJ2-5, with D unresolved. This CDR3 contains 15 residues. Germline V gene data show CDR1 as SGHRS and CDR2 as YFSETQ. With 0 bases removed from V and 1 base from J, the gap between germline ends came to 10 bases. This CDR3 is CASSLGSVPQETQYF. In DNA, the CDR3 is TGCGCCAGCAGCTTGGGGTCAGTACCCCAAGAGACCCAGTACTTC. Variable domain in full (rest from reference TRBV5-1 and TRBJ2-5): KAGVTQTPRYLIKTRGQQVTLSCSPISGHRSVSWYQQTPGQGLQFLFEYFSETQRNKGNFPGRFSGRQFSNSRSEMNVSTLELGDSALYLCASSLGSVPQETQYFGPGTRLLVL.

A note on this clone: A much larger clone differs by one base, so this may be a read error. This sequence joins TRBV9 and TRBJ2-5, with a weak D call TRBD1 (6 bases). This CDR3 is 12 amino acids long. Per the germline V gene, CDR1 is SGDLS and CDR2 is YYNGEE. Trimming pared 3 bases from V and 5 bases from J, leaving 8 bases between. CDR3 sequence (DNA): TGTGCCAGCAGCGGACAGGTCGAGACCCAGTACTTC. Encoded protein: CASSGQVETQYF.

In this sample, this clone turned up many times. This sequence joins TRBV4-1 and TRBJ2-3, with D uncertain. Germline V gives CDR1 MGHRA, CDR2 YSYEKL. The V gene lost 5 bases and the J gene lost 3 bases, with 9 bases spanning the gap. The CDR3 consists of 13 residues. In nucleotides, the CDR3 is TGCGCCAGCAGCTCCCCTAAGACAGATACGCAGTATTTT. The encoded protein is CASSSPKTDTQYF.

The chain carries TRBV12-3 or TRBV12-4 and TRBJ1-1; D call uncertain. This CDR3 has 11 amino acids. The germline V and J ends were trimmed by 4 bases and 12 bases, with 12 bases remaining between them. CDR3 residues: CASSYARVTFF. In nucleotides, the CDR3 is TGTGCCAGCAGTTATGCCCGAGTGACTTTCTTT.

This clone was recorded at least ten times. The V and J genes are TRBV9 and TRBJ1-6; 12 bases are shared with TRBD1. Germline lookup yields CDR1 SGDLS and CDR2 YYNGEE. V trimming: 3 bases; J trimming: 4 bases; junction bases outside the gene matches: 2. The CDR3 runs 16 residues. The CDR3 here is CASSGGQGAYNSPLHF. The CDR3 coding sequence is TGTGCCAGCAGCGGGGGACAGGGGGCTTATAATTCACCCCTCCACTTT.

This clone appeared many times. The V gene is TRBV19, the J gene TRBJ2-2; D is ambiguous. The V gene's germline CDR1 is LNHDA and CDR2 SQIVND (reference sequence). The CDR3 extends over 14 amino acids. The germline V and J ends were trimmed by 7 bases and 8 bases, with 17 bases remaining between them. The CDR3 nucleotides read TGTGCCAGTAAGGTTGGACCCCGTGCGGGGGAGCTGTTTTTT. It encodes CASKVGPRAGELFF. The whole variable domain, filled in from reference TRBV19 and TRBJ2-2, reads DGGITQSPKYLFRKEGQNVTLSCEQNLNHDAMYWYRQDPGQGLRLIYYSQIVNDFQKGDIAEGYSVSREKKESFPLTVTSAQKNPTAFYLCASKVGPRAGELFFGEGSRLTVL.

The table lists this clone with many counts. CDR3 residues: CASSSGNRNEQFF. The CDR3 nucleotides are TGTGCCAGCAGCTCCGGGAACCGCAATGAGCAGTTCTTC. This chain connects TRBV7-9 to TRBJ2-1; D is perhaps TRBD2 (5 bases). The length of the CDR3 is 13 residues. The V gene lost 4 bases and the J gene lost 6 bases, with 10 bases spanning the gap. Germline values: CDR1 SEHNR, CDR2 FQNEAQ (reference sequence). Looking up the rest from reference TRBV7-9 and TRBJ2-1 gives the full variable domain: DTGVSQNPRHKITKRGQNVTFRCDPISEHNRLYWYRQTLGQGPEFLTYFQNEAQLEKSRLLSDRFSAERPKGSFSTLEIQRTEQGDSAMYLCASSSGNRNEQFFGPGTRLTVL.

This clone has at least ten counts. This sequence may be a read error, since a much larger clone differs from it by one base. The V and J genes are TRBV9 and TRBJ1-2; D is uncertain. CDR1 and CDR2 (germline): SGDLS, YYNGEE. V lost 6 bases to trimming and J lost 2 bases, with 5 bases between them. This CDR3 has 11 amino acids. This CDR3 reads CASIANYGYTF. CDR3 in DNA: TGTGCCAGCATTGCCAACTATGGCTACACCTTC.

This clone was found many times. V and J are TRBV3-1 and TRBJ2-5; TRBD2 aligns across 7 bases. The junction had 14 bases not matched to a gene; V was cut back by 4 bases and J by 3 bases. CDR1 is LGHDT and CDR2 is YNNKEL in the germline V gene (reference sequence). The CDR3 loop spans 17 amino acids. The CDR3 protein is CASSLALQTSSKETQYF. The CDR3 coding sequence is TGTGCCAGCAGCCTCGCGCTACAGACTAGCAGCAAAGAGACCCAGTACTTC.

This clone appeared many times. The chain recombines TRBV9 with TRBJ2-3; D is perhaps TRBD2 (5 bases). This CDR3 has 16 amino acids. Germline CDR1 SGDLS, CDR2 YYNGEE. V was trimmed by 4 bases and J by 0 bases, leaving 15 bases between them. The chain's CDR3 is CASSPVPSGSTDTQYF. The CDR3 coding sequence is TGTGCCAGCAGCCCAGTCCCCAGCGGTAGCACAGATACGCAGTATTTT.

There are many counts of this clone. Distinct nucleotide sequences in the sample also encode this CDR3. The J gene is TRBJ2-1, the V gene TRBV5-1, with a tentative D call TRBD2 (6 bases). Trimming shortened V by 5 bases and J by 9 bases, and 12 bases separated the two germline ends. The CDR3 is 12 residues long. Germline V lookup: CDR1 SGHRS, CDR2 YFSETQ. The CDR3 reads CASRLAGTEQFF. CDR3 nucleotide sequence: TGCGCCAGCAGACTTGCGGGGACTGAGCAGTTCTTC.

Regarding this clone: One base away lies a much larger clone, so this may be a sequencing read error. V usage is TRBV29-1 and J usage is TRBJ2-3; unclear D gene. V gave up 1 base and J gave up 0 bases, with 11 bases separating them. Germline CDR1 reads SQVTM; CDR2 reads ANQGSEA. The CDR3 contains 15 residues. Here the CDR3 DNA reads TGCAGCGTTGAAGTAAAGGGTGGTAGCACAGATACGCAGTATTTT. Amino acid sequence: CSVEVKGGSTDTQYF.

This clone was counted many times. This sequence joins TRBV20-1 and TRBJ2-5; D could derive from TRBD1 or TRBD2 (5 bases each). Trimming removed 3 bases from V and 5 bases from J, with 10 bases in between. The CDR3 totals 12 residues. CDR1 is DFQATT and CDR2 is SNEGSKA in the germline V gene (reference sequence). The CDR3 DNA follows: TGCAGTGCTAGTAACTGGGGGGAGACCCAGTACTTC. Amino acid sequence: CSASNWGETQYF.

This clone was seen ten or more times. Distinct nucleotide sequences in the sample also encode this CDR3. This chain uses TRBV20-1 with TRBJ2-3, with 9 bases that match TRBD1. Losses at the gene ends were 5 bases for V and 4 bases for J; bases not matched to a gene: 7. There are 14 residues in the CDR3. Germline loops: CDR1 DFQATT, CDR2 SNEGSKA (reference sequence). CDR3 in amino acids: CSADNRGPPDTQYF. The DNA of the CDR3 is TGCAGTGCTGACAACAGGGGGCCCCCAGATACGCAGTATTTT.

In this sample, this clone turned up a few times. One end of the junction is discordant with germline, which a read error may explain. The chain links TRBV27 to TRBJ2-7; 9 bases are a match to TRBD1. The CDR3 loop spans 15 amino acids. Germline-derived CDR1 and CDR2 are MNHEY and SMNVEV (reference sequence). The DNA for the CDR3 is TGTGTCAGCAGTTTCTCCGGGACAGGGACCTACGAGCATTACTTC. The encoded protein is CVSSFSGTGTYEHYF.